This T cell receptor (beta chain) appears in the sequencing data of a study of blood T cell repertoires in COVID-19 (dated by TCRdb to about 2020). Regarding the research as a whole: Samples covering the acute and convalescent phases of COVID-19 were provided by collaborators in the United States, Italy and Spain. The material from the prospective study consisted of cDNA or gDNA derived from T cells, B-cell-depleted T cells, or PBMCs. The dataset comprised deeply sampled blood TCRbeta repertoires from subjects exposed to, actively infected with, or recovered from COVID-19. The repertoires were made available in a free public database intended to serve as a resource for research on the immune response to SARS-CoV-2. Samples were obtained from the ongoing ImmuneRACE study (first 160 participants) and from 950 to 1,500 subjects provided by 6 global collaborators. Nearly every sample came with metadata listing a de-identified subject ID, COVID-19 status, age in years and sex. HLA class I and class II types, where available, came from metadata supplied by the sample provider rather than from assay-based typing.

V drops 4 bases and J drops 8 bases, leaving 14 bases in between. The germline V gene sets CDR1 to SGHDN and CDR2 to FVKESK. From cysteine to phenylalanine, the CDR3 is 13 amino acids long. Only CDR3 DNA is held: 39 bases, read in frame from base 1. Overall study outcomes, separate from this receptor: How much clinical and demographic metadata was included differed by source and by participant, and the metadata was provided uncurated.

TCRbeta CDR3 regions were amplified from genomic DNA by means of the immunoSEQ Assay, a bias-controlled multiplex PCR. The study's processing was this. Within the assay, amplification of reference gene primers was used to estimate how many nucleated cells each sample contained. To quantify the absolute abundance of each unique TCRbeta CDR3 rearrangement, sequence reads were collapsed and filtered. Productive Simpson clonality was computed per sample as the square root of Simpson's diversity index over productive rearrangements. In its TCRdb copy, this immuneACCESS table keeps in-frame sequences only and misses some clones. Where compared with another copy, unresolved V genes explain less than half of these, and the others have no known cause. V, J and clone size reflect that table, while D and trimming were determined from the DNA. This sample comprises about 340,000 clones, about 88% of them detected only once. The top ten hold just over 7% of the sample.

On this clone: Its antigen specificity is not known. No much larger clonotype is one base removed from it; base qualities were not supplied.

At one collaborating source in Seattle, patients were enrolled during active infection and were followed longitudinally through the course of disease. Whole blood was collected in K2EDTA tubes by collaborating institutions according to the institutions' own protocols. For TCRbeta analysis, collaborators shipped samples as frozen whole blood, isolated PBMCs, or DNA extracted from either of those sample types. The chain is encoded by TRBV14 joined to TRBJ1-1; the best D guess is TRBD1, with 5 bases matching. Sequences were obtained from peripheral blood. The TCR was taken from a woman between 55 and 75 years old with COVID-19, enrolled during active disease. The DNA sequence is TGTGCCAGCAGCCGCCACCGGGGGACCGAAGCTTTCTTT. The resulting protein is CASSRHRGTEAFF. The full variable domain, completed from the reference TRBV14 and TRBJ1-1 proteins outside the CDR3, reads EAGVTQFPSHSVIEKGQTVTLRCDPISGHDNLYWYRRVMGKEIKFLLHFVKESKQDESGMPNNRFLAERTGGTYSTLKVQPAELEDSGVYFCASSRHRGTEAFFGQGTRLTVV.